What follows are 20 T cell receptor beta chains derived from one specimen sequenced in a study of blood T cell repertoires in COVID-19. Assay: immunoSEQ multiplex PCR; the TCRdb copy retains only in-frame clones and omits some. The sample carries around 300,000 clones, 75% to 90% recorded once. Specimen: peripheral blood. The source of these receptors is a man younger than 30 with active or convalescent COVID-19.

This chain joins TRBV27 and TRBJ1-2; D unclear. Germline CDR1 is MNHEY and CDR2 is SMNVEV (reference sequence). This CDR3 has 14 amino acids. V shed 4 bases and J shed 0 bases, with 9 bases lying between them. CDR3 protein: CASSSTGSNYGYTF. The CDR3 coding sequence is TGTGCCAGCAGTTCCACGGGTTCTAACTATGGCTACACCTTC.

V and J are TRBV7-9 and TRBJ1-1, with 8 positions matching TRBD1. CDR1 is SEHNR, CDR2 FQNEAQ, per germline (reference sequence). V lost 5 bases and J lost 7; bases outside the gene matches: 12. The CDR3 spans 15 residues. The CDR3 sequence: CASSRTADRGLEAFF. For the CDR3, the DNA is TGTGCCAGCAGCCGAACAGCTGACAGGGGACTTGAAGCTTTCTTT.

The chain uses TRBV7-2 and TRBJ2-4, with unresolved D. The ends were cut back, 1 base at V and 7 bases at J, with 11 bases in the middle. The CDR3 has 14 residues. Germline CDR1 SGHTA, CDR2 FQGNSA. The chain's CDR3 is CASSLDFWANIQYF. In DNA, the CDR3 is TGTGCCAGCAGCTTAGATTTCTGGGCGAACATTCAGTACTTC.

CDR3 bases: TGTGCCAGCACGCGTTCGGGACAGGGTGTATACGAGCAGTACTTC. Protein sequence: CASTRSGQGVYEQYF. The chain is built from TRBV6-6 and TRBJ2-7; 9 bases align to TRBD1. Losses at the gene ends were 7 bases for V and 4 bases for J; bases not matched to a gene: 11. Germline V gene lookup returns CDR1 MNHNY and CDR2 SVGAGI (reference sequence). The CDR3 totals 15 residues.

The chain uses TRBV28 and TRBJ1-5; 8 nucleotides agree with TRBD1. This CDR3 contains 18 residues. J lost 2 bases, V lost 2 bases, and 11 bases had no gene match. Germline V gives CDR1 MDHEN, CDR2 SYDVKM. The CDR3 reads CASSLESQTGARNQPQHF. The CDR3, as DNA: TGTGCCAGCAGTTTAGAATCCCAGACAGGGGCACGCAATCAGCCCCAGCATTTT.

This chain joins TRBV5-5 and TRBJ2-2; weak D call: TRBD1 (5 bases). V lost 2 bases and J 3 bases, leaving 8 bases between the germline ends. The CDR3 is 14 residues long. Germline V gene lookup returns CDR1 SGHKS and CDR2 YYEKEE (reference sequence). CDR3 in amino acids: CASSLRQYTGELFF. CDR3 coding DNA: TGTGCCAGCAGCTTACGACAGTACACCGGGGAGCTGTTTTTT. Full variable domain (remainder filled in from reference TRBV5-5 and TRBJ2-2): DAGVTQSPTHLIKTRGQQVTLRCSPISGHKSVSWYQQVLGQGPQFIFQYYEKEERGRGNFPDRFSARQFPNYSSELNVNALLLGDSALYLCASSLRQYTGELFFGEGSRLTVL.

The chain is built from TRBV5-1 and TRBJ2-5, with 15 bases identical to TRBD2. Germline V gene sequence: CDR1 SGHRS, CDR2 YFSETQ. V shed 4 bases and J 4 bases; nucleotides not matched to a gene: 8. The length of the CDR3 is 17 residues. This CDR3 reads CASSLGLAGGIRETQYF. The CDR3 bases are TGCGCCAGCAGCCTGGGACTAGCGGGGGGAATCAGAGAGACCCAGTACTTC.

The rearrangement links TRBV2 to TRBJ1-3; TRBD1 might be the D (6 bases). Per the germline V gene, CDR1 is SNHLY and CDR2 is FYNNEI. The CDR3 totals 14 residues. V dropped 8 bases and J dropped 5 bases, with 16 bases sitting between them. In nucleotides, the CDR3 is TGTGCCAGCTTCCCGCGGGGGCCAAGAAACACCATATATTTT. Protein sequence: CASFPRGPRNTIYF.

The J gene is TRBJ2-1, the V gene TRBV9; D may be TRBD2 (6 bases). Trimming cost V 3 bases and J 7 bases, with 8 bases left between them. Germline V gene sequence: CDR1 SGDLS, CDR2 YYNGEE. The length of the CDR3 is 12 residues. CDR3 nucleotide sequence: TGTGCCAGCAGCGGCCTAGCGAATGAGCAGTTCTTC. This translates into CASSGLANEQFF. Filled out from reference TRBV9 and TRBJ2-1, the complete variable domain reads DSGVTQTPKHLITATGQRVTLRCSPRSGDLSVYWYQQSLDQGLQFLIQYYNGEERAKGNILERFSAQQFPDLHSELNLSSLELGDSALYFCASSGLANEQFFGPGTRLTVL.

The CDR3 reads CASSLGTSGSLVEQFF. In nucleotides, the CDR3 is TGTGCCAGCAGCTTGGGGACTAGCGGGAGTCTGGTTGAGCAGTTCTTC. This chain links TRBV5-4 with TRBJ2-1, with 13 positions matching TRBD2. This CDR3 spans 16 amino acids. V trimming: 0 bases; J trimming: 9 bases; junction bases outside the gene matches: 6. The germline gives CDR1 SGHNT, CDR2 YYREEE (reference sequence).

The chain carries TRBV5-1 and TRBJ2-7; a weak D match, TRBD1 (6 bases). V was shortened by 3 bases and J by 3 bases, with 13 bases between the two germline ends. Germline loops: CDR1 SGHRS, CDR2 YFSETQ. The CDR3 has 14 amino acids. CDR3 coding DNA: TGCGCCAGCAGCTGGACAGTGGGCGGCTACGAGCAGTACTTC. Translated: CASSWTVGGYEQYF.

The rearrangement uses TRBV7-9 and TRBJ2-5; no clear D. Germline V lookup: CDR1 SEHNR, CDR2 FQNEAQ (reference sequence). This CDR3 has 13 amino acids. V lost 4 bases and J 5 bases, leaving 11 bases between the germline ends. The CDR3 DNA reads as TGTGCCAGCAGCTCTACTCTTTCGGAGACCCAGTACTTC. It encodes CASSSTLSETQYF.

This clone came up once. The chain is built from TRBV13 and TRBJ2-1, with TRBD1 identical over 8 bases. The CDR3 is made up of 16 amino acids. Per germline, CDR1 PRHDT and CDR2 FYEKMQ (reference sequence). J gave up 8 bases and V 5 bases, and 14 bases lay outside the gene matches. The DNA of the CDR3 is TGTGCCAGCAGCAAGACCAGACAGGGGTTTGGTTATGAGCAGTTCTTC. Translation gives CASSKTRQGFGYEQFF. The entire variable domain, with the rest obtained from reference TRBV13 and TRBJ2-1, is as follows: AAGVIQSPRHLIKEKRETATLKCYPIPRHDTVYWYQQGPGQDPQFLISFYEKMQSDKGSIPDRFSAQQFSDYHSELNMSSLELGDSALYFCASSKTRQGFGYEQFFGPGTRLTVL.

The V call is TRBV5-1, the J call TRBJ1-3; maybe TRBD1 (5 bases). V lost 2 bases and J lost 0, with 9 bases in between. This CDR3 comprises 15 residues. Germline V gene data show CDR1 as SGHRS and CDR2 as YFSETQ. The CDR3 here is CASSFDSFSGNTIYF. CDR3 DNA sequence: TGCGCCAGCAGCTTTGACAGCTTCTCTGGAAACACCATATATTTT.

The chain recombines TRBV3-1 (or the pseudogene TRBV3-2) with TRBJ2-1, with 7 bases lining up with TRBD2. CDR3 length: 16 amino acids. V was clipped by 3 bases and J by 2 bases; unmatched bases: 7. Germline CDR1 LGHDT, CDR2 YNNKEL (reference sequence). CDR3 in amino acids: CASSQDISGPYNEQFF. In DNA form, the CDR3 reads TGTGCCAGCAGCCAGGACATTAGCGGGCCCTACAATGAGCAGTTCTTC.

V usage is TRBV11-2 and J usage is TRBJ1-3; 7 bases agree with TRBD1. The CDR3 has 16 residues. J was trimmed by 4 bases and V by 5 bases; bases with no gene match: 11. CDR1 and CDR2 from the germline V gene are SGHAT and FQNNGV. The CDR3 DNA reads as TGTGCCAGCAGCCCGAGATTGACAGGGTCAGGAAACACCATATATTTT. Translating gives CASSPRLTGSGNTIYF.

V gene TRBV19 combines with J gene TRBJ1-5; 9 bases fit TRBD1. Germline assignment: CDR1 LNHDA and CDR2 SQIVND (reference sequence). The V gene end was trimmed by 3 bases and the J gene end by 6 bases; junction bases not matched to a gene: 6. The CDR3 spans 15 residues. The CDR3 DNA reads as TGTGCCAGTAGTATGTCACAGGGGGCTAGTCAGCCCCAGCATTTT. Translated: CASSMSQGASQPQHF.

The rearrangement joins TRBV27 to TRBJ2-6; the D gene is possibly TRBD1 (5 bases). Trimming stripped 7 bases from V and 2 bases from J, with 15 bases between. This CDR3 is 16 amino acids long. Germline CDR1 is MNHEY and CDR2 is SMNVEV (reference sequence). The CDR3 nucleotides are TGTGCCAGCACCTTTATTGGGGCGGCTGGGGCCAACGTCCTGACTTTC. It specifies CASTFIGAAGANVLTF. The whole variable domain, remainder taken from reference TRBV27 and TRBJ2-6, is EAQVTQNPRYLITVTGKKLTVTCSQNMNHEYMSWYRQDPGLGLRQIYYSMNVEVTDKGDVPEGYKVSRKEKRNFPLILESPSPNQTSLYFCASTFIGAAGANVLTFGAGSRLTVL.

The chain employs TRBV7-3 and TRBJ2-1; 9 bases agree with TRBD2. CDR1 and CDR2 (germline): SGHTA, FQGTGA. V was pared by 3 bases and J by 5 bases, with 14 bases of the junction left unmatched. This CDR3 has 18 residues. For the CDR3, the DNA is TGTGCCAGCAGCTTTACTGGCGGTAGCGGGAGTATGGACAATGAGCAGTTCTTC. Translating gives CASSFTGGSGSMDNEQFF.

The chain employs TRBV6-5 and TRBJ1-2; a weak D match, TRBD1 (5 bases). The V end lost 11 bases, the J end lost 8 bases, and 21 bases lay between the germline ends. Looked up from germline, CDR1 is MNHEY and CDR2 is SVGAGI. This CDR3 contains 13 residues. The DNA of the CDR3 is TGTGCCTTACAAAAGGGGTTATTGCAGGGCTACACCTTC. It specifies CALQKGLLQGYTF.